This T cell receptor beta chain stems from a study of blood T cell repertoires in COVID-19. Study information: Collection of acute and convalescent COVID-19 samples took place in the United States, Italy and Spain. PBMCs, B-cell-depleted T cells, or T cells were the source of the cDNA or gDNA that made up the material.

Germline V lookup: CDR1 SNHLY, CDR2 FYNNEI. The V gene end was trimmed by 5 bases and the J gene end by 4 bases; junction bases not matched to a gene: 7. The CDR3 length is 15 residues. TCRdb keeps only in-frame clones here, not all; method: immunoSEQ multiplex PCR. This sample has 50,000 or so clones, with about 83% found just once. Sequenced input: peripheral blood. This clonotype originated in a woman aged 80 or over with acute or convalescent COVID-19. The genes are TRBV2 and TRBJ2-1, with 8 positions matching TRBD2. The CDR3 coding sequence is TGTGCCAGCAGTCTAGCGGGTGCTAGGTACAATGAGCAGTTCTTC. Protein sequence: CASSLAGARYNEQFF. Filled out from reference TRBV2 and TRBJ2-1, the complete variable domain reads EPEVTQTPSHQVTQMGQEVILRCVPISNHLYFYWYRQILGQKVEFLVSFYNNEISEKSEIFDDQFSVERPDGSNFTLKIRSTKLEDSAMYFCASSLAGARYNEQFFGPGTRLTVL.